These T cell receptor beta chains were read from a single sample in a study of graft-versus-host responses after intestinal transplantation. The data were produced by immunoSEQ multiplex PCR, yet TCRdb's version contains in-frame clones alone and is incomplete. The sample includes about 120,000 clones, about 93% of them seen just once. Their antigens remain unidentified. Source: unstimulated CD4+ T cells sorted from spleen or lymph node cells, taken before intestinal transplant. The source is a human donor who received an intestinal transplant. Both conserved end residues are part of each CDR3. The D gene is left open where the match is weak. Some rows have no size entry. The others give once, few or many, or a class for an expanded clone.

abundance,v_gene,d_gene,j_gene,CDR3aa,CDR3nt
NA,TRBV18,NA,TRBJ2-3,CASSPEDTQYF,TGTGCCAGCTCACCAGAAGATACGCAGTATTTT
NA,TRBV18,NA,TRBJ2-5,CASSSGYQETQYF,TGTGCCAGCTCCTCCGGTTACCAAGAGACCCAGTACTTC
NA,TRBV27,NA,TRBJ1-5,CASSRTLAGNQPQHF,TGTGCCAGCAGTCGGACCCTAGCAGGGAATCAGCCCCAGCATTTT
NA,TRBV27,NA,TRBJ2-2,CASTSLPQAGLAYTGELFF,TGTGCCAGCACCTCATTACCCCAGGCAGGGCTAGCCTATACCGGGGAGCTGTTTTTT
NA,TRBV6-1,TRBD2,TRBJ2-5,CASRRLAGGQETQYF,TGTGCCAGCAGAAGACTAGCGGGGGGACAAGAGACCCAGTACTTC
once,TRBV7-6,NA,TRBJ2-5,CASSLRRVGETQYF,TGTGCCAGCAGCTTACGGAGGGTGGGCGAGACCCAGTACTTC
NA,TRBV5-1,NA,TRBJ2-3,CASIPAGTDTQYF,TGCGCCAGCATACCGGCCGGCACAGATACGCAGTATTTT
NA,TRBV7-2,NA,TRBJ2-7,CASTLFQGGNEQYF,TGTGCCAGCACCCTCTTTCAGGGCGGCAACGAGCAGTACTTC
NA,TRBV19,NA,TRBJ2-7,CASSSSGHSAYEQYF,TGTGCCAGTTCATCATCGGGACACTCAGCCTACGAGCAGTACTTC
NA,TRBV27,NA,TRBJ2-7,CASSWSPLSLYEQYF,TGTGCCAGCAGTTGGTCCCCACTCTCTTTATACGAGCAGTACTTC
NA,TRBV30,TRBD1,TRBJ1-1,CAWGGQGWTEAFF,TGTGCCTGGGGGGGACAGGGGTGGACTGAAGCTTTCTTT
NA,TRBV29-1,NA,TRBJ2-3,CSGGRGDTQYF,TGCAGCGGAGGGAGAGGAGATACGCAGTATTTT
NA,TRBV2,TRBD1,TRBJ1-4,CAIKGATIEKLFF,TGTGCCATCAAGGGGGCTACCATTGAAAAACTGTTTTTT
NA,TRBV5-4,TRBD2,TRBJ2-7,CASSLASSGSYEQYF,TGTGCCAGCAGCTTAGCCTCCAGCGGGAGTTACGAGCAGTACTTC
NA,TRBV9,TRBD1,TRBJ2-6,CASTPRDRVAGANVLTF,TGTGCCAGCACCCCGCGGGACAGGGTGGCTGGGGCCAACGTCCTGACTTTC
NA,TRBV18,NA,TRBJ1-2,CASSPDRQATYGYTF,TGTGCCAGCTCCCCCGACAGACAAGCCACCTATGGCTACACCTTC
NA,TRBV27,TRBD2,TRBJ2-2,CASSLRLAANTGELFF,TGTGCCAGCAGTCTAAGACTAGCGGCGAACACCGGGGAGCTGTTTTTT
NA,TRBV5-1,NA,TRBJ2-5,CASSFSRSTQETQYF,TGCGCCAGCAGCTTTTCCAGAAGTACCCAAGAGACCCAGTACTTC
NA,TRBV7-3,NA,TRBJ2-1,CASSFGWGNEQFF,TGTGCCAGCAGCTTCGGATGGGGCAATGAGCAGTTCTTC
NA,TRBV30,TRBD1,TRBJ2-2,CAWNPQGVIRGGELFF,TGTGCCTGGAATCCACAGGGGGTGATAAGGGGCGGGGAGCTGTTTTTT
NA,TRBV30,TRBD1,TRBJ1-4,CACTRDRRNEKLFF,TGTGCCTGTACAAGGGACAGACGTAATGAAAAACTGTTTTTT
NA,TRBV5-1,TRBD2,TRBJ2-3,CASSFSGRGADTQYF,TGCGCCAGCAGCTTTAGCGGGAGAGGGGCAGATACGCAGTATTTT
NA,TRBV7-3,NA,TRBJ2-1,CASSSNGVNEQFF,TGTGCCAGCAGCTCCAACGGCGTCAATGAGCAGTTCTTC
once,TRBV9,NA,TRBJ2-3,CASSPRTSTDTQYF,TGTGCCAGCAGCCCCCGGACCAGCACAGATACGCAGTATTTT
NA,TRBV13,NA,TRBJ2-3,CASSFPPGQGVDTQYF,TGTGCCAGCAGCTTCCCGCCGGGACAAGGGGTTGATACGCAGTATTTT
few,TRBV19,NA,TRBJ2-2,CASRVKNTGELFF,TGTGCCAGTAGGGTGAAGAACACCGGGGAGCTGTTTTTT
NA,TRBV6-1,NA,TRBJ1-2,CASSDGRVRLSGYTF,TGTGCCAGCAGTGACGGGAGAGTCAGGTTGTCTGGCTACACCTTC
NA,TRBV30,TRBD1,TRBJ1-1,CAWGQGTMNTEAFF,TGTGCCTGGGGACAGGGAACGATGAACACTGAAGCTTTCTTT
NA,TRBV21-1,NA,TRBJ2-7,CASSKGVFAYEQYF,TGTGCCAGCAGCAAAGGTGTCTTCGCCTACGAGCAGTACTTC
once,TRBV19,TRBD1,TRBJ1-2,CASSPGQKLIGYGYTF,TGTGCCAGTAGCCCGGGACAGAAGCTGATAGGTTATGGCTACACCTTC
NA,TRBV13,TRBD2,TRBJ2-1,CASSVGGRAGEQFF,TGTGCCAGCAGCGTTGGCGGGAGGGCCGGAGAGCAGTTCTTC
once,TRBV11-2,NA,TRBJ2-1,CASSQPTRPHEQFF,TGTGCCAGCAGCCAACCGACTAGGCCCCATGAGCAGTTCTTC
NA,TRBV7-3,TRBD2,TRBJ2-1,CASSSTGTNYNEQFF,TGTGCCAGCAGCTCTACCGGGACTAACTACAATGAGCAGTTCTTC
NA,TRBV29-1,NA,TRBJ2-4,CSVTQAPTLAKNIQYF,TGCAGCGTTACCCAGGCACCTACCCTAGCCAAAAACATTCAGTACTTC
NA,TRBV18,NA,TRBJ2-5,CASSPTSGQTTGRIQETQYF,NA
NA,TRBV2,NA,TRBJ2-7,CASSEGGSPIKQYF,TGTGCCAGCAGTGAAGGAGGGAGCCCTATCAAGCAGTACTTC
NA,TRBV19,TRBD1,TRBJ2-3,CASSNLGQGASDTQYF,TGTGCCAGTAGCAACCTTGGACAGGGGGCATCAGATACGCAGTATTTT
NA,TRBV5-1,NA,TRBJ2-2,CASSPRGPSGELFF,TGCGCCAGCAGCCCACGAGGTCCGTCCGGGGAGCTGTTTTTT
NA,TRBV7-2,NA,TRBJ2-1,CASSSRQGGFDEQFF,TGTGCCAGCAGCTCGAGACAGGGAGGGTTCGATGAGCAGTTCTTC
once,TRBV10-2,TRBD2,TRBJ2-3,CASTTSGRWGDTQYF,TGCGCCAGCACGACCAGCGGGAGGTGGGGAGATACGCAGTATTTT